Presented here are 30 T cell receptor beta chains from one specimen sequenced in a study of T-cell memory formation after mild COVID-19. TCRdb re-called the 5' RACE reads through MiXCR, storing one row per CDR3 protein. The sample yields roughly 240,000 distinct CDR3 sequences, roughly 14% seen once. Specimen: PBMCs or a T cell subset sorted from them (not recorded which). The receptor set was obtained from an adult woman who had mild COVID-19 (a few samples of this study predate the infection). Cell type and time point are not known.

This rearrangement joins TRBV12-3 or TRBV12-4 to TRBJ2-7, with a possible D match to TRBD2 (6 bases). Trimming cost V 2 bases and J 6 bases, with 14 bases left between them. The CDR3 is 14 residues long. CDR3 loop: CASSLSFGGLEQYF. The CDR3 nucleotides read TGTGCCAGCAGTTTAAGTTTCGGAGGGCTCGAGCAGTACTTC.

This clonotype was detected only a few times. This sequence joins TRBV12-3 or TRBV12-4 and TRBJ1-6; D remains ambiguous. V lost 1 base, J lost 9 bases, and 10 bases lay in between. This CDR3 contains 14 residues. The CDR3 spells CASSLGGFGSPLHF. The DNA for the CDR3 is TGTGCCAGCAGTTTAGGAGGGTTTGGTTCACCCCTCCACTTT.

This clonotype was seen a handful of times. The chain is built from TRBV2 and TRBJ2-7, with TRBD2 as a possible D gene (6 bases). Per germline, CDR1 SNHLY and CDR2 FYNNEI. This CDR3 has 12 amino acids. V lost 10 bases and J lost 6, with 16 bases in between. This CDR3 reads CATTVGGGEQYF. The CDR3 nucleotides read TGTGCCACCACTGTCGGGGGAGGCGAGCAGTACTTC.

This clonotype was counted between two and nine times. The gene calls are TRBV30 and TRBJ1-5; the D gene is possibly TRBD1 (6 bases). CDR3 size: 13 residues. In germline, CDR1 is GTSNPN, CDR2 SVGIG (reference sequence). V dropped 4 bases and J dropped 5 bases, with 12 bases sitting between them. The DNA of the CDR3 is TGTGCCTGGAACGCGGCAGGGGATCAGCCCCAGCATTTT. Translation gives CAWNAAGDQPQHF.

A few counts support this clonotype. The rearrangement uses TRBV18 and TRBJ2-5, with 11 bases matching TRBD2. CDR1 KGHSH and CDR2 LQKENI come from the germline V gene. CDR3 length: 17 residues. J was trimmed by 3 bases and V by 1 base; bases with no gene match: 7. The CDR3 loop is CASSPQIISGREETQYF. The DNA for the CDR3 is TGTGCCAGCTCACCACAGATCATTAGCGGGAGGGAAGAGACCCAGTACTTC.

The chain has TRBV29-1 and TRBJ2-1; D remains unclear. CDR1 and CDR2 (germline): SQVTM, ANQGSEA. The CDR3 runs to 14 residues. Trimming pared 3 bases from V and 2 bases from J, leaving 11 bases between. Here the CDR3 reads CSVDYQSAYNEQFF. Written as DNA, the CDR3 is TGCAGCGTTGATTACCAGTCTGCCTACAATGAGCAGTTCTTC.

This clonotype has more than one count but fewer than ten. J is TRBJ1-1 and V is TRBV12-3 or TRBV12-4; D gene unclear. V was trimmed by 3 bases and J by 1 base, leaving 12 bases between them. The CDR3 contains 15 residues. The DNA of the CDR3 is TGTGCCAGCAGTTTGGGTCCAACAGCGAACACTGAAGCTTTCTTT. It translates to CASSLGPTANTEAFF.

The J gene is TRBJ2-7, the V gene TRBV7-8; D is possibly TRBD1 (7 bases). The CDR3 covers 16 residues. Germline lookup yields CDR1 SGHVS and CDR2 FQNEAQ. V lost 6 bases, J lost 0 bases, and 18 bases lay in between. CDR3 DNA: TGTGCCAGCAGTTCGAGGAGGGGGCGAAGCTCCTACGAGCAGTACTTC. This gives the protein CASSSRRGRSSYEQYF.

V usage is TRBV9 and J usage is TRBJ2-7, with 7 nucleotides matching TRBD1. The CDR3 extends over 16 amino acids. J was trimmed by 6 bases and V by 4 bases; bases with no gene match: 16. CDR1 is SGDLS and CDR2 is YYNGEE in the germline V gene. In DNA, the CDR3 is TGTGCCAGCAGCTTCTCCGACAGGGCGGTGATCGGCGAGCAGTACTTC. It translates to CASSFSDRAVIGEQYF. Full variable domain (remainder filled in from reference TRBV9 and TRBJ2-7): DSGVTQTPKHLITATGQRVTLRCSPRSGDLSVYWYQQSLDQGLQFLIQYYNGEERAKGNILERFSAQQFPDLHSELNLSSLELGDSALYFCASSFSDRAVIGEQYFGPGTRLTVT.

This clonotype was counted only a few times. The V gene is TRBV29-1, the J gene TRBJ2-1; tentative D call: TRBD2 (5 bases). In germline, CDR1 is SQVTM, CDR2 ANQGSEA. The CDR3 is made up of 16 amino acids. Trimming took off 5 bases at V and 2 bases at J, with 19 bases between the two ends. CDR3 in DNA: TGCAGCGTTACAACACCTCGGGGTGTTGCCTACAATGAGCAGTTCTTC. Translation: CSVTTPRGVAYNEQFF.

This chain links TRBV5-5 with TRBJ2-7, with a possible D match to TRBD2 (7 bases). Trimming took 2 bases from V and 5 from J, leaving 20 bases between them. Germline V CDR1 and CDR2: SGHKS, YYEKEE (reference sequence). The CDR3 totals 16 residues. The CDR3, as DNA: TGTGCCAGCAGCTTACGGGGGGACATGCGAGGTCACGAGCAGTACTTC. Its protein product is CASSLRGDMRGHEQYF.

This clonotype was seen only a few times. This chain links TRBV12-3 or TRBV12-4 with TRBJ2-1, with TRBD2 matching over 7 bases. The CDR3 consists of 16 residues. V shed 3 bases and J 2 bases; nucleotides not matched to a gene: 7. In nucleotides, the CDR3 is TGTGCCAGCAGTTTTGGGGGGGGAGGGCCCTACAATGAGCAGTTCTTC. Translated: CASSFGGGGPYNEQFF.

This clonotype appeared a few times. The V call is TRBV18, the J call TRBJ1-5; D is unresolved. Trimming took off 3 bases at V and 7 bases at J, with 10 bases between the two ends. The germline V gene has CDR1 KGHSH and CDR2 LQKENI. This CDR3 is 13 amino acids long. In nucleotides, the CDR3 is TGTGCCAGCTCACCGAGGACGGGGCAGCCCCAGCATTTT. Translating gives CASSPRTGQPQHF.

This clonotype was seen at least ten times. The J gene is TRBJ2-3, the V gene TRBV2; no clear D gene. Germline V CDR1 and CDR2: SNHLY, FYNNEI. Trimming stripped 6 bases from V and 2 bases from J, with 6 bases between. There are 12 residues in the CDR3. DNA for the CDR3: TGTGCCAGCAGGAGTACCACAGATACGCAGTATTTT. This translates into CASRSTTDTQYF.

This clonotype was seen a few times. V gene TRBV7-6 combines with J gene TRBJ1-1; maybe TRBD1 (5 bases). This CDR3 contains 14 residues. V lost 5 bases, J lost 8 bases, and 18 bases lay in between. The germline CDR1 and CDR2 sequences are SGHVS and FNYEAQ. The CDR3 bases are TGTGCCAGCAGCCGATTGGTGAACCGGGGCGAAGCTTTCTTT. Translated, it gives CASSRLVNRGEAFF.

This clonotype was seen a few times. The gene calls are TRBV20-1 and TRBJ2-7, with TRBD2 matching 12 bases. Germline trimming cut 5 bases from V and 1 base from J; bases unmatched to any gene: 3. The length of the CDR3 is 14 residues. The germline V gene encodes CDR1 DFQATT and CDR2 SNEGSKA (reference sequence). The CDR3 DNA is TGCAGTGCTGCTAGCGGGAGGGCGTCCTACGAGCAGTACTTC. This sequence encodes CSAASGRASYEQYF.

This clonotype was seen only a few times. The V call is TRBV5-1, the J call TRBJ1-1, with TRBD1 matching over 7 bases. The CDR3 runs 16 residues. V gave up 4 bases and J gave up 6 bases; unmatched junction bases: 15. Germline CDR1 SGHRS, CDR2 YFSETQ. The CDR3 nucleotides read TGCGCCAGCAGCAGAGGAGCTATCGACAGGGAAGCTGAAGCTTTCTTT. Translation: CASSRGAIDREAEAFF.

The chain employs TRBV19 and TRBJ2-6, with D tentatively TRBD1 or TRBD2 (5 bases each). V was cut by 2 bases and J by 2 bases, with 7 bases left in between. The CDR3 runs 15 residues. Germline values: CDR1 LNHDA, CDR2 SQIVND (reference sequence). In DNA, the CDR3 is TGTGCCAGTAGTATATGGGGGACTGGGGCCAACGTCCTGACTTTC. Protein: CASSIWGTGANVLTF.

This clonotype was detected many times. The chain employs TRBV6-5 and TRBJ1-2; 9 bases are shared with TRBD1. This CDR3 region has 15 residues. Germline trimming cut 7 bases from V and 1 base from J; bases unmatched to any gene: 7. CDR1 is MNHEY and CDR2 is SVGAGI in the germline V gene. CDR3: CASTTGGGFNYGYTF. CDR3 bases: TGTGCCAGCACGACAGGGGGAGGTTTTAACTATGGCTACACCTTC.

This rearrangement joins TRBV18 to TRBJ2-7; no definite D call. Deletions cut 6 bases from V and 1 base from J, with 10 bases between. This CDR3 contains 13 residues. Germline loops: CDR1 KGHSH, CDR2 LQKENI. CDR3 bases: TGTGCCAGCTCCACCGAATCTTCCTACGAGCAGTACTTC. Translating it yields CASSTESSYEQYF.

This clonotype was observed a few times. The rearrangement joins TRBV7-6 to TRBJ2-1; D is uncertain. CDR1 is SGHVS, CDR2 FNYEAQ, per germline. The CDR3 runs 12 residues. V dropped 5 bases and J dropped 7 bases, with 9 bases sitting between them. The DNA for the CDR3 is TGTGCCAGCAGCCTAAGGAGTAATGAGCAGTTCTTC. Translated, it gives CASSLRSNEQFF.

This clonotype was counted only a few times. CDR3 amino acids: CATGPMGQDTQYF. The CDR3, as DNA: TGTGCCACTGGTCCAATGGGGCAGGATACGCAGTATTTT. V usage is TRBV10-3 and J usage is TRBJ2-3, with a possible D match to TRBD1 (5 bases). The CDR3 sequence is 13 residues long. Germline CDR1 and CDR2: ENHRY and SYGVKD. Between the trimmed V and J ends, which lost 10 bases and 6 bases, there was a span of 17 bases.

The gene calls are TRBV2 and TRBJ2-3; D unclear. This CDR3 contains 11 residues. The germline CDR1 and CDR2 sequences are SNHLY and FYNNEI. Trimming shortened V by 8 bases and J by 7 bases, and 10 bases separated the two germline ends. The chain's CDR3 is CASRASNTQYF. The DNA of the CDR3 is TGTGCCAGCCGGGCCAGTAATACGCAGTATTTT. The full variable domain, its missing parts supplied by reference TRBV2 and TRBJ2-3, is EPEVTQTPSHQVTQMGQEVILRCVPISNHLYFYWYRQILGQKVEFLVSFYNNEISEKSEIFDDQFSVERPDGSNFTLKIRSTKLEDSAMYFCASRASNTQYFGPGTRLTVL.

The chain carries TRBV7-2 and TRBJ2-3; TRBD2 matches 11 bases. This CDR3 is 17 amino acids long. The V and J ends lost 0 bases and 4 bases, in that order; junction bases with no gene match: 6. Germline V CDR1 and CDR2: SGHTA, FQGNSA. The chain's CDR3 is CASSLASGRAGSDTQYF. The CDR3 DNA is TGTGCCAGCAGCTTAGCTAGCGGGAGGGCGGGATCAGATACGCAGTATTTT.

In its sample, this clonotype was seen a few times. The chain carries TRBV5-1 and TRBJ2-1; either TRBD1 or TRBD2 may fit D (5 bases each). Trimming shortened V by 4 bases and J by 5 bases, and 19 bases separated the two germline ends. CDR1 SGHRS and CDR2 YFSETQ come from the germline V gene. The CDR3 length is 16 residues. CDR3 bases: TGCGCCAGCAGCCCCGGGGACGACCACCTAGACAATGAGCAGTTCTTC. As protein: CASSPGDDHLDNEQFF. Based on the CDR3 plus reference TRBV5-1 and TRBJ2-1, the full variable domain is KAGVTQTPRYLIKTRGQQVTLSCSPISGHRSVSWYQQTPGQGLQFLFEYFSETQRNKGNFPGRFSGRQFSNSRSEMNVSTLELGDSALYLCASSPGDDHLDNEQFFGPGTRLTVL.

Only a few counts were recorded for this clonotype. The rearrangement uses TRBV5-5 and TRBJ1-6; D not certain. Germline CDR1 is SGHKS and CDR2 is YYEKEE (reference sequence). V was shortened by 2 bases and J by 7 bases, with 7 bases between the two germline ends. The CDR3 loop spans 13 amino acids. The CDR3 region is CASSFRSNSPLHF. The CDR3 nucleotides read TGTGCCAGCAGCTTCAGGAGCAATTCACCCCTCCACTTT.

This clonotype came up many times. The CDR3, as DNA: TGCGCCAGCAGCCAAACCTCGGGACAGGGCACAGATACGCAGTATTTT. As protein: CASSQTSGQGTDTQYF. The rearrangement links TRBV4-3 to TRBJ2-3; 8 bases line up with TRBD1. Germline values: CDR1 LGHNA, CDR2 YSLEER. The CDR3 is 16 amino acids. Losses at the gene ends were 2 bases for V and 1 base for J; bases not matched to a gene: 5.

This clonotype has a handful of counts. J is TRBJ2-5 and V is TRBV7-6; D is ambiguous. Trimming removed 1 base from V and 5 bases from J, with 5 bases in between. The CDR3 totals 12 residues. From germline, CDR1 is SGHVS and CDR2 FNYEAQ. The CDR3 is CASSLVVETQYF. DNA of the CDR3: TGTGCCAGCAGCTTAGTTGTGGAGACCCAGTACTTC. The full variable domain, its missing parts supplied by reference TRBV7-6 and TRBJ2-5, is GAGVSQSPRYKVTKRGQDVALRCDPISGHVSLYWYRQALGQGPEFLTYFNYEAQQDKSGLPNDRFSAERPEGSISTLTIQRTEQRDSAMYRCASSLVVETQYFGPGTRLLVL.

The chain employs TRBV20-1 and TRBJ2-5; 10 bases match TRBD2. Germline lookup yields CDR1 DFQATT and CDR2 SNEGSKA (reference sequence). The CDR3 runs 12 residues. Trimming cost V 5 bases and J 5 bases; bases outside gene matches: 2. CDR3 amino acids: CSADSGRETQYF. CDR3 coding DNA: TGCAGTGCTGATAGCGGGAGGGAGACCCAGTACTTC.

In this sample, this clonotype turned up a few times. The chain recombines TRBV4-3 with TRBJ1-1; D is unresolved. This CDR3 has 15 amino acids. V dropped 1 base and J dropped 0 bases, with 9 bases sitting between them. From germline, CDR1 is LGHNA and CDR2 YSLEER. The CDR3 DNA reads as TGCGCCAGCAGCCAAGCAGTGGTTATGAACACTGAAGCTTTCTTT. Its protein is CASSQAVVMNTEAFF.